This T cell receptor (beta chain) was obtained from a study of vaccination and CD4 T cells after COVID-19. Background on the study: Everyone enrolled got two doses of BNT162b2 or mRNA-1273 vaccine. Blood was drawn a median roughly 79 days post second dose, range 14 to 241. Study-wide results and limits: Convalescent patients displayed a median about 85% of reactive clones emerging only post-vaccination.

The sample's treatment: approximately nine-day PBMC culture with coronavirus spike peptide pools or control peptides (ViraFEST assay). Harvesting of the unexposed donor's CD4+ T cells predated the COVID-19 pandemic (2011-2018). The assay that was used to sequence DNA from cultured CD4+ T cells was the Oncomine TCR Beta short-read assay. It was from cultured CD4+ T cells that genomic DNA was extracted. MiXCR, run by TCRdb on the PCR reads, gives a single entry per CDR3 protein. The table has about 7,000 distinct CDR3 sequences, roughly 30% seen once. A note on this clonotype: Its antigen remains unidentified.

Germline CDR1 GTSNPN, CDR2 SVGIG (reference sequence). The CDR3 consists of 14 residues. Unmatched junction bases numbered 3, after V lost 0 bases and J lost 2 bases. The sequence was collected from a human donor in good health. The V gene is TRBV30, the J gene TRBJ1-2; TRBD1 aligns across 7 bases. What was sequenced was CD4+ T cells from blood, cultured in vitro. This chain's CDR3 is CAWSVGDSNYGYTF. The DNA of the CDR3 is TGTGCCTGGAGTGTCGGGGACAGCAACTATGGCTACACCTTC.